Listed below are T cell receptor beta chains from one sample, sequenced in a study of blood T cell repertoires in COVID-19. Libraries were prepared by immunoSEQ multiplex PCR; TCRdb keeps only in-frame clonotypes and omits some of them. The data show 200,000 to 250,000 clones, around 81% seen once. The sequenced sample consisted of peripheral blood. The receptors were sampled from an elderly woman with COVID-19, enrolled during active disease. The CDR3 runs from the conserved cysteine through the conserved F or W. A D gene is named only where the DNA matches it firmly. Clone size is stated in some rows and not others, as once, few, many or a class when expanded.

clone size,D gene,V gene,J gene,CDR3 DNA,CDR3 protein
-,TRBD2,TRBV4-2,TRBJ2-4,TGTGCCAGCAGCCAAGTCGGCGGGGGGCCTGCCAAAAACATTCAGTACTTC,CASSQVGGGPAKNIQYF
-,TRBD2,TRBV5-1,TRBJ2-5,TGCGCCAGCAGCCTAGGAGCGGGGGGGCCAGAAGAGACCCAGTACTTC,CASSLGAGGPEETQYF
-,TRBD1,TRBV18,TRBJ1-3,TGTGCCAGCTCACCCTCCAGGGGGGTATACTCTGGAAACACCATATATTTT,CASSPSRGVYSGNTIYF
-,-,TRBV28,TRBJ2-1,TGTGCCAGCAGACCGATGAGGACAGCGAGCTCCTACAATGAGCAGTTCTTC,CASRPMRTASSYNEQFF
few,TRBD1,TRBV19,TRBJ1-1,TGTGCCAGTAGTGGGGACAGGAGACAGAACACTGAAGCTTTCTTT,CASSGDRRQNTEAFF
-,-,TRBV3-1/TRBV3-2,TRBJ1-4,TGTGCCAGCCGCCGTGGGACACCGGGTTCAACTAATGAAAAACTGTTTTTT,CASRRGTPGSTNEKLFF
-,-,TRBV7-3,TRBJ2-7,TGTGCCAGCAGCTTTCGTCGGGGCTACGAGCAGTACTTC,CASSFRRGYEQYF
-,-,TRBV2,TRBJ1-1,TGTGCCAGCAGTGTTCGACAGCCCGGGGCTTTCTTT,CASSVRQPGAFF
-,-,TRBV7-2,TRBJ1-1,TGTGCCAGCAGCTCTCAGGGGTGGGGTACTGAAGCTTTCTTT,CASSSQGWGTEAFF
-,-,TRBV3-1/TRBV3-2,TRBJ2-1,TGTGCCAGCAGCCAAGCCTCACCGAGCAATGAGCAGTTCTTC,CASSQASPSNEQFF
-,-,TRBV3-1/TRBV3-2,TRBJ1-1,TGTGCCAGCAGCCAAGCAGGACAGAAAAAAACGAACACTGAAGCTTTCTTT,CASSQAGQKKTNTEAFF
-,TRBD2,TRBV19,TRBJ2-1,TGTGCCAGTAGTATAGTTGGAGGCGGGGGGGCCAACTACAATGAGCAGTTCTTC,CASSIVGGGGANYNEQFF
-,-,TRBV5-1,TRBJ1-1,TGCGCCAGCAGCACTGGACTCCCCGAGGGAGCTTTCTTT,CASSTGLPEGAFF
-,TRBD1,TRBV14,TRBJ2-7,TGTGCCAGCAGCGCCGACAGGGTCATTGGACACGAGCAGTACTTC,CASSADRVIGHEQYF
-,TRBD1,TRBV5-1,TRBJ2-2,TGCGCCAGCAGCTTGATCGCGACAGGGACCGGGGAGCTGTTTTTT,CASSLIATGTGELFF
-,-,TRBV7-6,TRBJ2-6,TGTGCCAGCAGCGACGTCGGGATCGGGGCCAACGTCCTGACTTTC,CASSDVGIGANVLTF
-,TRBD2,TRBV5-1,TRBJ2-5,TGCGCCAGCAGCTTGCAGACTAGCGGGGGGCAAGAGACCCAGTACTTC,CASSLQTSGGQETQYF
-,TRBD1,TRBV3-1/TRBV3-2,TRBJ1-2,TGTGCCAGCAGCCATTGGGAAACGGACAGGGCTGGTGGCTACACCTTC,CASSHWETDRAGGYTF
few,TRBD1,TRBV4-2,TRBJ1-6,TGTGCCAGCAGCCCAAGGACAGGTGATTATAATTCACCCCTCCACTTT,CASSPRTGDYNSPLHF
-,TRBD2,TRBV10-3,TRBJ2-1,TGTGCCATCAGTCCCCGGACTAGCGGGATCAATGAGCAGTTCTTC,CAISPRTSGINEQFF
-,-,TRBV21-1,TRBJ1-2,TGTGCCAGCAGCTCGAGACGGGACAGGGTGCCTGACTATGGCTACACCTTC,CASSSRRDRVPDYGYTF
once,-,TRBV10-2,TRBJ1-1,TGCGCCAGCAGGGAGGGGACGGGAGGGGCTGAAGCTTTCTTT,CASREGTGGAEAFF
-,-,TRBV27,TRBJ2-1,TGTGCCAGCAGTTTAGGGGCAGGAAGATACAATGAGCAGTTCTTC,CASSLGAGRYNEQFF